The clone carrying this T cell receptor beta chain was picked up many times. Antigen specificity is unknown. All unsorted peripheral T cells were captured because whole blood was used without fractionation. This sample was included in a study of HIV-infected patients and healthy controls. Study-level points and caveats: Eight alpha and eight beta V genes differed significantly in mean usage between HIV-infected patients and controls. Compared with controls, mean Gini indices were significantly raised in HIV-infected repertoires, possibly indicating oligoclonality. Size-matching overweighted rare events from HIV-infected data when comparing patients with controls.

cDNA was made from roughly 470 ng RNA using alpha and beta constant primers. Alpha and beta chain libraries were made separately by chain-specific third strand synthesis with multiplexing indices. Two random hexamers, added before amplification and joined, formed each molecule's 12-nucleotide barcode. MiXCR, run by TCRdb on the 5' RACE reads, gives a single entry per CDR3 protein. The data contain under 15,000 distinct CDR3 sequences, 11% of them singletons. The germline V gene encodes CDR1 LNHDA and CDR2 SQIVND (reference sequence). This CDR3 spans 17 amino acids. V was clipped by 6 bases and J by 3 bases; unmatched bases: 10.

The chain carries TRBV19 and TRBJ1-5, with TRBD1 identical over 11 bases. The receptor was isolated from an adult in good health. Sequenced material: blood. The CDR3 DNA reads TGTGCCAGTAGAGTCAACCGGGACAGGGGGAACAATCAGCCCCAGCATTTT. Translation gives CASRVNRDRGNNQPQHF.